The T cell receptor (beta chain) described here comes from a study of blood T cell repertoires in COVID-19. For this clone: This specimen includes other DNA sequences encoding the same CDR3.

After removal of 4 bases from V and 5 bases from J, the junction contained 6 bases not matched to a gene. Germline V lookup: CDR1 SGHRS, CDR2 YFSETQ. The CDR3 has 14 residues. Sequencing was performed with immunoSEQ multiplex PCR; in TCRdb, only in-frame clones are kept and a portion is missing. The data hold roughly 150,000 clones, with 85% to 90% observed a single time. The chain employs TRBV5-1 and TRBJ2-5, with 9 bases fitting TRBD1. Material for sequencing was peripheral blood. This clonotype was obtained from an elderly woman with acute or convalescent COVID-19. The CDR3 nucleotides are TGCGCCAGCAGCCCAACAGGGGGCGGTGAGACCCAGTACTTC. Translation: CASSPTGGGETQYF.